This is a list of T cell receptor beta chains from one sample in a study of PD-1 blockade in classical Hodgkin lymphoma. TCRdb keeps only in-frame clones here, not all; method: immunoSEQ multiplex PCR. The table includes some 96,000 clones, roughly 79% detected once. Source: peripheral blood mononuclear cells (PBMCs), taken before the second cycle of nivolumab. These receptors all come from a human donor with classical Hodgkin lymphoma. CDR3s include the opening cysteine and the closing phenylalanine or tryptophan. A D gene is named only where the DNA matches it firmly.

TGTGCCAGCAGTATACCCCGCGGGAGTTCCTACAATGAGCAGTTCTTC	CASSIPRGSSYNEQFF	TRBD2	TRBV27	TRBJ2-1
TGTGCCAGCAGGCGACCGTGGGGGAATACCTACGAGCAGTACTTC	CASRRPWGNTYEQYF	.	TRBV28	TRBJ2-7
TGTGCCAGCAGCTCTATGTTGGCAGATACGCAGTATTTT	CASSSMLADTQYF	.	TRBV7-2	TRBJ2-3
TGTGCCAGCAGCGTAGCCGGTCTGGGAGGACTAGCGGGACAAGAGACCCAGTACTTC	CASSVAGLGGLAGQETQYF	TRBD2	TRBV9	TRBJ2-5
TGTGCCTGGAGTGTCGGAGGGAGTAATCAGCCCCAGCATTTT	CAWSVGGSNQPQHF	.	TRBV30	TRBJ1-5
TGTGCCAGCAGCTTGGTAGACGGAGCCTATGGCTACACCTTC	CASSLVDGAYGYTF	.	TRBV5-5	TRBJ1-2
TGTGCCAGCAGTGAAAGGGTGTTTGGTGAAAAACTGTTTTTT	CASSERVFGEKLFF	.	TRBV2	TRBJ1-4
TGTGCCAGTAGTAAGGACGTTTTGGTCTATGGCTACACCTTC	CASSKDVLVYGYTF	.	TRBV19	TRBJ1-2
TGTGCCAGCAGCTTCCAGGGGGCCGGGGAGCTGTTTTTT	CASSFQGAGELFF	TRBD1	TRBV5-5	TRBJ2-2
TGTGCCAGCAGCCAAGGGGGAGGGTCTCCGATCCAGCATTTT	CASSQGGGSPIQHF	.	TRBV4-2	TRBJ1-5
TGCGCCAGCAGCCAAGTAATAAAGCTAGCCAAGGTGGACACCGGGGAGCTGTTTTTT	CASSQVIKLAKVDTGELFF	.	TRBV4-1	TRBJ2-2